What follows are 14 T cell receptor beta chains derived from one specimen sequenced in a study of tissue T cells after allogeneic stem cell transplantation. Sequencing used immunoSEQ multiplex PCR; TCRdb keeps in-frame clones, though not all of them. Of 1,500 to 2,000 clones in the sample, roughly 82% were seen once. Adult allogeneic hematopoietic cell transplant recipients with steroid-refractory graft-versus-host disease were prospectively enrolled for research autopsy. Sequenced material: stomach tissue, taken at autopsy. The receptors shown here come from a male patient at least 60 years old with steroid-refractory graft-versus-host disease after an allogeneic stem cell transplant. The graft donor may have contributed some T cells.

The J gene is TRBJ1-2, the V gene TRBV4-2; TRBD1 agrees at 8 bases. The CDR3 covers 14 residues. Looked up from germline, CDR1 is LGHNA and CDR2 is YNFKEQ. V lost 4 bases to trimming and J lost 8 bases; unmatched junction nucleotides: 9. The DNA of the CDR3 is TGTGCCAGCAGCCTTCAGACAGGGGTGTTAGGCTACACCTTC. It translates to CASSLQTGVLGYTF.

This chain uses TRBV5-1 with TRBJ2-7, with 14 bases matching TRBD2. J gave up 3 bases and V 0 bases, and 5 bases lay outside the gene matches. The CDR3 loop spans 17 amino acids. Germline lookup yields CDR1 SGHRS and CDR2 YFSETQ. The CDR3 reads CASSLGGTSGGVYEQYF. CDR3 bases: TGCGCCAGCAGCTTGGGAGGGACTAGCGGGGGTGTCTACGAGCAGTACTTC.

CDR3 DNA: TGCGCCCCCCAGGGGAACGGTTCACCCCTCCACTTT. As protein: CAPQGNGSPLHF. This chain uses TRBV23-1 with TRBJ1-6; TRBD1 might be the D (6 bases). TRBV23-1 is an ORF, and what it does is uncertain. V lost 11 bases to trimming and J lost 9 bases, with 14 bases between them. This CDR3 comprises 12 residues.

The V gene is TRBV5-8, the J gene TRBJ1-6; D is perhaps TRBD1 (6 bases). The CDR3 extends over 15 amino acids. Trimming took off 4 bases at V and 1 base at J, with 9 bases between the two ends. Germline V gene data show CDR1 as SGHTS and CDR2 as YDEGEE. The CDR3 DNA sequence: TGTGCCAGCAGCCAAACAGGGTCCTATAATTCACCCCTCCACTTT. Protein: CASSQTGSYNSPLHF.

The V gene is TRBV4-3, the J gene TRBJ1-6; D unresolved. Per germline, CDR1 LGHNA and CDR2 YSLEER. The CDR3 is 16 amino acids. Trimming left V 3 bases short and J 0 bases short, with 9 bases between. The CDR3 reads CASSQAGSSYNSPLHF. The CDR3 region has the DNA TGCGCCAGCAGCCAGGCGGGGAGCTCCTATAATTCACCCCTCCACTTT.

In DNA form, the CDR3 reads TGTGCCAGCTCCTTCGGCGGCGTGAACACTGAAGCTTTCTTT. This gives the protein CASSFGGVNTEAFF. V is TRBV18 and J is TRBJ1-1; D remains ambiguous. V shed 6 bases and J shed 0 bases, with 11 bases lying between them. Per the germline V gene, CDR1 is KGHSH and CDR2 is LQKENI. CDR3 size: 14 residues.

V gene TRBV6-1 combines with J gene TRBJ1-2, with D unresolved. Looked up from germline, CDR1 is MNHNS and CDR2 is SASEGT. Trimming stripped 2 bases from V and 4 bases from J, with 8 bases between. CDR3 size: 13 residues. The DNA of the CDR3 is TGTGCCAGCAGTGAACAGGAAATCTATGGCTACACCTTC. Its translation: CASSEQEIYGYTF.

This chain uses TRBV7-8 with TRBJ2-5, with 11 bases that match TRBD2. Germline loops: CDR1 SGHVS, CDR2 FQNEAQ. The CDR3 covers 17 residues. The J segment lost 3 bases and the V segment lost 1 base, leaving 7 bases of the junction unmatched. CDR3 coding DNA: TGTGCCAGCAGCTTAGAGCTACTAGCGGGGGTAGAAGAGACCCAGTACTTC. It translates to CASSLELLAGVEETQYF.

This chain connects TRBV12-5 to TRBJ2-7; D is perhaps TRBD2 (7 bases). The CDR3 loop spans 12 amino acids. Per the germline V gene, CDR1 is LGHNT and CDR2 is FRNRAP. V was clipped by 7 bases and J by 4 bases, with 11 bases between them. The CDR3 reads CASAEGGYEQYF. CDR3 nucleotide sequence: TGTGCTAGTGCCGAGGGGGGGTACGAGCAGTACTTC.

The chain carries TRBV5-5 and TRBJ2-7; TRBD1 might be the D (6 bases). This CDR3 comprises 16 residues. Trimming left V 2 bases short and J 2 bases short, with 17 bases between. The germline V gene has CDR1 SGHKS and CDR2 YYEKEE (reference sequence). DNA for the CDR3: TGTGCCAGCAGCTTTACCGGACAGCGCGAGGCCTACGAGCAGTACTTC. It is translated as CASSFTGQREAYEQYF.

The J gene is TRBJ2-5, the V gene TRBV11-3; TRBD2 aligns across 12 bases. Germline V gives CDR1 SGHNT, CDR2 YENEEA. CDR3 length: 16 residues. After removal of 3 bases from V and 0 bases from J, the junction contained 2 bases not matched to a gene. The CDR3 spells CASSLGLAGNQETQYF. CDR3 nucleotides: TGTGCCAGCAGCTTGGGACTAGCGGGCAACCAAGAGACCCAGTACTTC.

This clone was recorded once. The rearrangement uses TRBV28 and TRBJ2-3, with 8 bases lining up with TRBD2. Per germline, CDR1 MDHEN and CDR2 SYDVKM. Unmatched junction bases numbered 6, after V lost 1 base and J lost 9 bases. CDR3 length: 14 amino acids. The CDR3 nucleotides read TGTGCCAGCAGTTTATTGGGCACTAGCGGAACGCAGTATTTT. Amino acids: CASSLLGTSGTQYF.

V gene TRBV5-5 combines with J gene TRBJ2-7, with TRBD1 as a possible D gene (5 bases). With 0 bases removed from V and 5 bases from J, the gap between germline ends came to 12 bases. Germline V gene lookup returns CDR1 SGHKS and CDR2 YYEKEE (reference sequence). The CDR3 covers 14 residues. The CDR3 region is CASSLAGQGNEQYF. The CDR3 DNA reads as TGTGCCAGCAGCTTGGCCGGGCAGGGCAACGAGCAGTACTTC.

The chain recombines TRBV9 with TRBJ1-1; a possible D gene is TRBD1 (6 bases). From germline, CDR1 is SGDLS and CDR2 YYNGEE. This CDR3 contains 15 residues. V lost 3 bases and J lost 4, with 16 bases in between. As DNA, the CDR3 is TGTGCCAGCAGCGGGGACCCAGGGGTTCTCACTGAAGCTTTCTTT. Its translation: CASSGDPGVLTEAFF.